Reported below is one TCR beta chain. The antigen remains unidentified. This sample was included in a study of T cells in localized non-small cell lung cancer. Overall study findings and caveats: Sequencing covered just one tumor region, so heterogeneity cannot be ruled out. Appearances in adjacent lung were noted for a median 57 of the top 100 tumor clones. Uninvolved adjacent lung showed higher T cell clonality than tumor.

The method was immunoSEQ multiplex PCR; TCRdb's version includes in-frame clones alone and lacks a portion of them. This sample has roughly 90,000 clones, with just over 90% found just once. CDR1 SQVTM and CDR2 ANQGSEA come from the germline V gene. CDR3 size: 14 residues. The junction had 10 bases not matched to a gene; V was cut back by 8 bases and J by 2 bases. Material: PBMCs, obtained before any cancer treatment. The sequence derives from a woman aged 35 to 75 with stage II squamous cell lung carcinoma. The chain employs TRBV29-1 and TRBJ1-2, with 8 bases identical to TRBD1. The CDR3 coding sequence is TGCAGCATTTCGTCAGGGGGCAAGAACTATGGCTACACCTTC. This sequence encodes CSISSGGKNYGYTF.